The 32 T cell receptor beta chains listed next were all sequenced from one sample in a study of shared clonotypes between healthy human individuals. Sequenced by immunoSEQ multiplex PCR; TCRdb stores in-frame clones only, minus some. Of around 240,000 clones listed, about 65% are singletons. The sequencing sample was made of memory CD4+ T cells sorted from blood. The subset is: CD45RA-negative fraction. The source of these receptors is a man aged 30 to 45 in good health.

The chain combines TRBV7-9 with TRBJ2-7; D remains unclear. The ends were cut back, 3 bases at V and 4 bases at J, with 13 bases in the middle. CDR3 length: 14 residues. The germline CDR1 and CDR2 sequences are SEHNR and FQNEAQ (reference sequence). DNA for the CDR3: TGTGCCAGCAGCTTTTTAACAGATTATTACGAGCAGTACTTC. As protein: CASSFLTDYYEQYF.

The CDR3 sequence is CASSPITSGHTGELFF. CDR3 bases: TGTGCCAGCAGTCCCATAACTAGCGGCCACACCGGGGAGCTGTTTTTT. V is TRBV27 and J is TRBJ2-2, with TRBD2 matching 8 bases. This CDR3 comprises 16 residues. V was clipped by 5 bases and J by 3 bases; unmatched bases: 8. Germline CDR1 is MNHEY and CDR2 is SMNVEV (reference sequence).

This clone occurred a few times. The J gene is TRBJ2-1, the V gene TRBV7-8; a weak D match, TRBD2 (6 bases). The CDR3 is made up of 17 amino acids. Germline V CDR1 and CDR2: SGHVS, FQNEAQ. V was clipped by 5 bases and J by 0 bases, with 17 bases between them. The CDR3 protein is CASSADFAGSSYNEQFF. The DNA of the CDR3 is TGTGCCAGCAGCGCGGACTTCGCCGGGAGCTCCTACAATGAGCAGTTCTTC. Filled out from reference TRBV7-8 and TRBJ2-1, the complete variable domain reads GAGVSQSPRYKVAKRGQDVALRCDPISGHVSLFWYQQALGQGPEFLTYFQNEAQLDKSGLPSDRFFAERPEGSVSTLKIQRTQQEDSAVYLCASSADFAGSSYNEQFFGPGTRLTVL.

V is TRBV2 and J is TRBJ2-3, with D perhaps TRBD2 (6 bases). Germline V CDR1 and CDR2: SNHLY, FYNNEI. V gave up 2 bases and J gave up 6 bases, with 12 bases separating them. The CDR3 has 14 residues. In nucleotides, the CDR3 is TGTGCCAGCAGTGAAACTAGCTTTAGCGATACGCAGTATTTT. Protein product: CASSETSFSDTQYF.

The chain combines TRBV14 with TRBJ1-2, with D uncertain. Trimming left V 4 bases short and J 4 bases short, with 16 bases between. The germline V gene encodes CDR1 SGHDN and CDR2 FVKESK. This CDR3 region has 15 residues. This CDR3 reads CASSRNLYAGYGYTF. Written as DNA, the CDR3 is TGTGCCAGCAGCCGCAATCTCTACGCCGGCTATGGCTACACCTTC. Full variable domain (outside the CDR3, taken from reference TRBV14 and TRBJ1-2): EAGVTQFPSHSVIEKGQTVTLRCDPISGHDNLYWYRRVMGKEIKFLLHFVKESKQDESGMPNNRFLAERTGGTYSTLKVQPAELEDSGVYFCASSRNLYAGYGYTFGSGTRLTVV.

In regard to this clone: The same CDR3 can be traced to other DNA sequences in this sample. V usage is TRBV11-3 and J usage is TRBJ2-1; no reliable D call. Trimming left V 1 base short and J 0 bases short, with 4 bases between. Germline assignment: CDR1 SGHNT and CDR2 YENEEA. The CDR3 has 14 residues. The CDR3: CASSLAGSYNEQFF. The CDR3 region has the DNA TGTGCCAGCAGCTTAGCCGGCTCCTACAATGAGCAGTTCTTC.

In its sample, this clone was seen many times. V and J are TRBV7-2 and TRBJ2-1; D may be TRBD2 (5 bases). The germline V and J ends were trimmed by 5 bases and 5 bases, with 25 bases remaining between them. Germline lookup yields CDR1 SGHTA and CDR2 FQGNSA. CDR3 length equals 18 residues. The CDR3 region is CASSIVRRRPLHDNEQFF. DNA of the CDR3: TGTGCCAGCAGCATAGTACGCCGGAGGCCGCTCCACGACAATGAGCAGTTCTTC.

The chain has TRBV28 and TRBJ1-2; D uncertain. The CDR3 spans 13 residues. CDR1 MDHEN and CDR2 SYDVKM come from the germline V gene. This CDR3 reads CAVQRGTNYGYTF. The CDR3 bases are TGTGCTGTACAGAGAGGAACTAACTATGGCTACACCTTC.

The chain employs TRBV7-6 and TRBJ2-5; a weak D match, TRBD2 (7 bases). The CDR3 consists of 16 residues. Germline CDR1 SGHVS, CDR2 FNYEAQ. Trimming left V 5 bases short and J 4 bases short, with 20 bases between. CDR3 sequence reads: CASSPPGGRLGETQYF. The CDR3 DNA follows: TGTGCCAGCAGCCCGCCCGGGGGGCGATTAGGAGAGACCCAGTACTTC.

The V and J genes are TRBV5-1 and TRBJ1-1, with D uncertain. Germline V gives CDR1 SGHRS, CDR2 YFSETQ. This CDR3 spans 13 amino acids. The V gene lost 6 bases and the J gene lost 3 bases, with 12 bases spanning the gap. For the CDR3, the DNA is TGCGCCAGCAAGCTGGGTCCAGACACTGAAGCTTTCTTT. This gives the protein CASKLGPDTEAFF. Drawing the rest from reference TRBV5-1 and TRBJ1-1, the complete variable domain is KAGVTQTPRYLIKTRGQQVTLSCSPISGHRSVSWYQQTPGQGLQFLFEYFSETQRNKGNFPGRFSGRQFSNSRSEMNVSTLELGDSALYLCASKLGPDTEAFFGQGTRLTVV.

On this clone itself: This same CDR3 is encoded by further DNA sequences in the sample. The CDR3 sequence is CASRDRPNTEAFF. The CDR3 DNA sequence: TGTGCCAGTAGAGACAGGCCGAACACTGAAGCTTTCTTT. The chain carries TRBV19 and TRBJ1-1, with D possibly being TRBD1 (6 bases). V gave up 6 bases and J gave up 1 base, with 9 bases separating them. The germline V gene has CDR1 LNHDA and CDR2 SQIVND (reference sequence). The CDR3 contains 13 residues. Supplemented by reference TRBV19 and TRBJ1-1, the full variable domain reads DGGITQSPKYLFRKEGQNVTLSCEQNLNHDAMYWYRQDPGQGLRLIYYSQIVNDFQKGDIAEGYSVSREKKESFPLTVTSAQKNPTAFYLCASRDRPNTEAFFGQGTRLTVV.

The rearrangement links TRBV18 to TRBJ2-7; 8 bases match TRBD2. J was trimmed by 0 bases and V by 5 bases; bases with no gene match: 0. The CDR3 extends over 13 amino acids. CDR1 and CDR2 from the germline V gene are KGHSH and LQKENI. CDR3 amino acids: CASSTSGSYEQYF. Here the CDR3 DNA reads TGTGCCAGCTCAACTAGCGGCTCCTACGAGCAGTACTTC.

This clone appeared many times. This chain connects TRBV5-1 to TRBJ2-1, with D possibly called TRBD1 or TRBD2 (5 bases each). Per the germline V gene, CDR1 is SGHRS and CDR2 is YFSETQ. This CDR3 comprises 16 residues. V lost 5 bases, J lost 7 bases, and 22 bases lay in between. In nucleotides, the CDR3 is TGCGCCAGCAGTTCACTGCCGGGACCCGATTTGAATGAGCAGTTCTTC. Translating gives CASSSLPGPDLNEQFF.

The CDR3 sequence: CASSLQPDILGDEQFF. The CDR3 DNA reads as TGCGCCAGCAGCTTGCAACCGGACATATTGGGGGATGAGCAGTTCTTC. The chain is built from TRBV5-1 and TRBJ2-1; D is tentatively TRBD1 or TRBD2 (5 bases each). Germline V gives CDR1 SGHRS, CDR2 YFSETQ. V lost 1 base, J lost 8 bases, and 19 bases lay in between. The CDR3 has 16 residues.

This clone was detected many times. This sequence joins TRBV2 and TRBJ1-5; 7 bases map to TRBD1. The CDR3 runs 13 residues. Losses at the gene ends were 5 bases for V and 6 bases for J; bases not matched to a gene: 4. Germline CDR1 SNHLY, CDR2 FYNNEI. This CDR3 is CASSPGGGQPQHF. The CDR3, as DNA: TGTGCCAGCAGTCCAGGGGGAGGTCAGCCCCAGCATTTT.

The rearrangement links TRBV9 to TRBJ2-6; D unresolved. The CDR3 loop spans 13 amino acids. The V end lost 7 bases, the J end lost 3 bases, and 8 bases lay between the germline ends. Germline CDR1 SGDLS, CDR2 YYNGEE. CDR3 sequence: CASSLVGANVLTF. The CDR3 coding sequence is TGTGCCAGCTCTCTGGTTGGGGCCAACGTCCTGACTTTC.

This clone has a handful of counts. This chain uses TRBV28 with TRBJ1-2; 7 nucleotides line up with TRBD1. Germline V lookup: CDR1 MDHEN, CDR2 SYDVKM. The CDR3 contains 12 residues. The CDR3 bases are TGTGCTACCGGGGCAGGGGGTGGAGGCTACACCTTC. Translated, it gives CATGAGGGGYTF.

This clone was picked up a small number of times. This chain joins TRBV5-1 and TRBJ2-1; D may be TRBD1 (7 bases). Germline lookup yields CDR1 SGHRS and CDR2 YFSETQ. The CDR3 contains 15 residues. V shed 3 bases and J shed 5 bases, with 15 bases lying between them. CDR3 nucleotides: TGCGCCAGCAGCTCCCGCGGGACAGCTAACAATGAGCAGTTCTTC. It yields the protein CASSSRGTANNEQFF.

This clone was counted a few times. V gene TRBV10-3 combines with J gene TRBJ1-4, with D unclear. V was trimmed by 4 bases and J by 8 bases, leaving 11 bases between them. The CDR3 is made up of 13 amino acids. CDR1 and CDR2 (germline): ENHRY, SYGVKD. CDR3 sequence: CAISAVLMEKLFF. CDR3 nucleotide sequence: TGTGCCATCAGTGCCGTTCTGATGGAAAAACTGTTTTTT.

The chain carries TRBV7-2 and TRBJ1-2; TRBD1 is a possible D gene (6 bases). The CDR3 spans 16 residues. The germline CDR1 and CDR2 sequences are SGHTA and FQGNSA. Trimming cost V 5 bases and J 2 bases, with 18 bases left between them. This chain's CDR3 is CASSARGTYSNYGYTF. CDR3 bases: TGTGCCAGCAGCGCTAGGGGGACATATTCGAACTATGGCTACACCTTC.

The chain has TRBV28 and TRBJ2-7, with 9 bases fitting TRBD2. CDR3 size: 12 residues. Germline V gene lookup returns CDR1 MDHEN and CDR2 SYDVKM. J was trimmed by 12 bases and V by 8 bases; bases with no gene match: 11. The CDR3 region is CASGAGTSRVYF. In DNA, the CDR3 is TGTGCCAGCGGGGCCGGGACTAGCCGCGTGTACTTC.

The gene calls are TRBV5-1 and TRBJ2-7, with 8 bases identical to TRBD2. V dropped 4 bases and J dropped 1; count of bases not matched to a gene: 7. Germline V gives CDR1 SGHRS, CDR2 YFSETQ. The CDR3 is 15 residues long. Here the CDR3 DNA reads TGCGCCAGCAGCCCGACTAGCGCGCGATCCTACGAGCAGTACTTC. Translating gives CASSPTSARSYEQYF.

The rearrangement uses TRBV5-4 and TRBJ2-7; TRBD1 or TRBD2 may be the D gene (5 bases each). The CDR3 runs to 15 residues. The V end was cut by 1 base, the J end by 0 bases, with 11 bases between. Germline V gives CDR1 SGHNT, CDR2 YYREEE (reference sequence). The CDR3 DNA is TGTGCCAGCAGCTTGAGGGACCTTAGCTCCTACGAGCAGTACTTC. Its protein is CASSLRDLSSYEQYF.

The chain has TRBV29-1 and TRBJ1-4; weak D call: TRBD1 (5 bases). Trimming took 4 bases from V and 7 from J, leaving 16 bases between them. The CDR3 loop spans 14 amino acids. Germline CDR1 SQVTM, CDR2 ANQGSEA. The CDR3 DNA follows: TGCAGCGTTGCAGGCCCGGGACGGGGTGAAAAACTGTTTTTT. This translates into CSVAGPGRGEKLFF.

This clone was recorded a few times. The chain combines TRBV28 with TRBJ2-5, with D perhaps matching TRBD2 (6 bases). From germline, CDR1 is MDHEN and CDR2 SYDVKM. CDR3 size: 12 residues. V was trimmed by 8 bases and J by 4 bases, leaving 11 bases between them. The CDR3 DNA is TGTGCCAGCGGAGTGGGAGGAGAGACCCAGTACTTC. Amino acid sequence: CASGVGGETQYF.

This sequence joins TRBV7-2 and TRBJ2-2; D is ambiguous. V was trimmed by 1 base and J by 6 bases, leaving 9 bases between them. This CDR3 comprises 14 residues. CDR1 and CDR2 from the germline V gene are SGHTA and FQGNSA. The CDR3 nucleotides read TGTGCCAGCAGCTTAGACCTTATGCCCGGGGAGCTGTTTTTT. Its protein is CASSLDLMPGELFF.

The V call is TRBV5-1, the J call TRBJ2-1; the match to TRBD2 covers 7 bases. This CDR3 has 14 residues. Germline CDR1 and CDR2: SGHRS and YFSETQ. The trim removed 7 bases at V and 6 bases at J, leaving 10 bases unmatched. DNA of the CDR3: TGCGCCAGCCAACCACCTGCTAGCGGCAATGAGCAGTTCTTC. This encodes CASQPPASGNEQFF.

The CDR3 DNA reads TGTGCCAGCAGCCAAGATACAGGTTTTACGCGGGCTTTCTTT. It yields the protein CASSQDTGFTRAFF. The chain couples TRBV4-2 to TRBJ1-1, with D possibly TRBD1 on 5 matching bases. V was clipped by 0 bases and J by 11 bases, with 16 bases between them. Germline CDR1 LGHNA, CDR2 YNFKEQ. This CDR3 comprises 14 residues.

This chain links TRBV10-1 with TRBJ2-5; either TRBD1 or TRBD2 may fit D (5 bases each). The V and J ends lost 1 base and 5 bases respectively, with 11 bases between them. Germline V gene sequence: CDR1 WNHNN, CDR2 SYGVQD (reference sequence). This CDR3 region has 14 residues. The CDR3 sequence is CASSELGEWETQYF. Here the CDR3 DNA reads TGCGCCAGCAGTGAGTTGGGGGAGTGGGAGACCCAGTACTTC.

This clone was seen only a few times. V is TRBV5-1 and J is TRBJ2-6; D ambiguous. The CDR3 has 15 residues. V was shortened by 2 bases and J by 0 bases, with 6 bases between the two germline ends. From germline, CDR1 is SGHRS and CDR2 YFSETQ. CDR3 nucleotides: TGCGCCAGCAGCTTAGGGCACTCTGGGGCCAACGTCCTGACTTTC. Encoded protein: CASSLGHSGANVLTF.

The chain is built from TRBV11-3 and TRBJ2-7; D is unresolved. V was shortened by 6 bases and J by 7 bases, with 19 bases between the two germline ends. The V gene's germline CDR1 is SGHNT and CDR2 YENEEA. The CDR3 is made up of 14 amino acids. CDR3 residues: CASSLDPSSKEQYF. The DNA for the CDR3 is TGTGCCAGCAGTCTAGATCCCTCTTCGAAGGAGCAGTACTTC. Drawing the rest from reference TRBV11-3 and TRBJ2-7, the complete variable domain is EAGVVQSPRYKIIEKKQPVAFWCNPISGHNTLYWYLQNLGQGPELLIRYENEEAVDDSQLPKDRFSAERLKGVDSTLKIQPAELGDSAVYLCASSLDPSSKEQYFGPGTRLTVT.

The V and J genes are TRBV6-1 and TRBJ2-7, with D unclear. Trimming left V 6 bases short and J 1 base short, with 7 bases between. The CDR3 has 12 residues. Per the germline V gene, CDR1 is MNHNS and CDR2 is SASEGT. The CDR3 here is CASSADSYEQYF. The CDR3 nucleotides read TGTGCCAGCAGCGCAGATTCCTACGAGCAGTACTTC.